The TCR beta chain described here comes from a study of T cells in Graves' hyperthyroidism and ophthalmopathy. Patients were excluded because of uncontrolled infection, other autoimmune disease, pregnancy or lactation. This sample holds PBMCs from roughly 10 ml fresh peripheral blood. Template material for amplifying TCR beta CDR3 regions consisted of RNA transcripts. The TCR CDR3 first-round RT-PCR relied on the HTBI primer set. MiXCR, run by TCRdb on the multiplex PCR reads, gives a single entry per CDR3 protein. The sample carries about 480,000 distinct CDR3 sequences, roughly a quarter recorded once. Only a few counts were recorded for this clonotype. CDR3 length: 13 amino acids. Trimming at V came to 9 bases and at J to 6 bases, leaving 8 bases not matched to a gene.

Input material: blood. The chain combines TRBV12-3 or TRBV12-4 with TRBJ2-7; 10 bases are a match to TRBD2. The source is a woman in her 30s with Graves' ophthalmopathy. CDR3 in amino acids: CASCPGLASEQYF. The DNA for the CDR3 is TGTGCCAGTTGCCCGGGACTAGCGAGCGAGCAGTACTTC.